This entry concerns a single TCR beta chain. Antigen: not known. Sequencing used immunoSEQ multiplex PCR; TCRdb keeps in-frame clones, though not all of them. The sample has approximately 70,000 clones, around 94% seen once; the top ten hold around 14%. Germline lookup yields CDR1 MGHRA and CDR2 YSYEKL. The CDR3 runs to 15 residues. V dropped 0 bases and J dropped 11 bases, with 17 bases sitting between them. Blood sampling took place at baseline, cycle 4 day 1, and cycle 7 day 1. The sample comes from a study of OX40 agonist ivuxolimab in advanced cancers. For the study at large: Earlier treatment with anti-PD-1, anti-PD-L1 or anti-CTLA-4 was permitted, and roughly 40% had received some. General study points: Also present in some nonresponders was a low level of normalized T-cell clonal expansion. Partial responders treated at 0.1-3.0 mg/kg exhibited clonal expansion among the lowest measured.

The V gene is TRBV4-1, the J gene TRBJ2-1; D perhaps matches TRBD2 (6 bases). This sequence was found in an adult with an advanced solid tumor such as melanoma, head and neck, liver or kidney cancer. The sample was CD4+ or CD8+ T cells sorted from blood, taken in a trial of the OX40 agonist ivuxolimab. The CDR3 sequence: CASSQDQGSGPKQFF. The CDR3 nucleotides are TGCGCCAGCAGCCAAGATCAGGGTAGCGGACCTAAGCAGTTCTTC.